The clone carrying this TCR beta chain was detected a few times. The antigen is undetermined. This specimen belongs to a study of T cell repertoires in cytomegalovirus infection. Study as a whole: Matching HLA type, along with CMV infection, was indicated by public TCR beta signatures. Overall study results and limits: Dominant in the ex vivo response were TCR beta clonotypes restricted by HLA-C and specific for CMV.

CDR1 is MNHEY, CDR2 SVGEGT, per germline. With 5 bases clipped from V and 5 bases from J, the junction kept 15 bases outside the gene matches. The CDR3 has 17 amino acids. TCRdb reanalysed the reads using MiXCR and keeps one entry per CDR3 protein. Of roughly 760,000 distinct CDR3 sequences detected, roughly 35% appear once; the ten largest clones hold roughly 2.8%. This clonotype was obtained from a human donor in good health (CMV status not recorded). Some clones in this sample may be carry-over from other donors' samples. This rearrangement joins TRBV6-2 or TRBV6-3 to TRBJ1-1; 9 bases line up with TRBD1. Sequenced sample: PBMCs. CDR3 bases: TGTGCCAGCAGTCACCCGCCGGGACAGGGAAGAGGAACTGAAGCTTTCTTT. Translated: CASSHPPGQGRGTEAFF.